The 5 T cell receptor beta chains given below trace back to one sample, sequenced in a study of shared clonotypes between healthy human individuals. The assay was immunoSEQ multiplex PCR, and TCRdb's table has in-frame clones only and misses some. This sample has about 2,100,000 clones; 85% to 95% occur once, and the top ten carry more than 1.5%. Terminally differentiated effector memory CD45RA+ cells were left out of the naive CD8 fraction, which was CD45RO-negative and positively selected for CCR7. Input material: naive CD8+ T cells from PBMCs. The origin of the receptors is a young man in good health. Some clones in this sample may be carry-over from other donors' samples.

V and J are TRBV5-5 and TRBJ1-2; D gene uncertain. This CDR3 has 14 amino acids. CDR1 is SGHKS and CDR2 is YYEKEE in the germline V gene (reference sequence). Trimming removed 0 bases from V and 9 bases from J, with 15 bases in between. The DNA for the CDR3 is TGTGCCAGCAGCTTGGGCCCGCCTATGATGAGCTACACCTTC. As protein: CASSLGPPMMSYTF.

The rearrangement uses TRBV28 and TRBJ1-5; the D gene is possibly TRBD1 (5 bases). Deletions cut 5 bases from V and 0 bases from J, with 14 bases between. CDR3 length: 16 residues. The V gene's germline CDR1 is MDHEN and CDR2 SYDVKM. The CDR3 DNA follows: TGTGCCAGCAGTCCAATCCGGGACTTTAGCAATCAGCCCCAGCATTTT. Protein product: CASSPIRDFSNQPQHF. Combining the CDR3 with reference TRBV28 and TRBJ1-5 gives the whole variable domain DVKVTQSSRYLVKRTGEKVFLECVQDMDHENMFWYRQDPGLGLRLIYFSYDVKMKEKGDIPEGYSVSREKKERFSLILESASTNQTSMYLCASSPIRDFSNQPQHFGDGTRLSIL.

The V gene is TRBV27, the J gene TRBJ2-6, with TRBD1 identical over 9 bases. Germline V gives CDR1 MNHEY, CDR2 SMNVEV (reference sequence). J was trimmed by 0 bases and V by 0 bases; bases with no gene match: 9. This CDR3 comprises 20 residues. The CDR3 nucleotides read TGTGCCAGCAGTTTATCAGGGACAGGGACATTATACTCTGGGGCCAACGTCCTGACTTTC. Its translation: CASSLSGTGTLYSGANVLTF.

Details on this clone: Other DNA sequences in this specimen translate into the identical CDR3. This chain connects TRBV9 to TRBJ2-2; D is unclear. Germline V gives CDR1 SGDLS, CDR2 YYNGEE. Trimming took 3 bases from V and 2 from J, leaving 5 bases between them. The CDR3 totals 13 residues. CDR3 bases: TGTGCCAGCAGCGCCTTAAACACCGGGGAGCTGTTTTTT. Protein: CASSALNTGELFF.

This chain connects TRBV28 to TRBJ2-7; D may be TRBD1 (6 bases). This CDR3 is 16 amino acids long. Germline assignment: CDR1 MDHEN and CDR2 SYDVKM. Between the trimmed V and J ends, which lost 6 bases and 5 bases, there was a span of 23 bases. This CDR3 is CASSYSTGSLMNEQYF. In nucleotides, the CDR3 is TGTGCCAGCAGCTACTCTACAGGGTCCCTAATGAACGAGCAGTACTTC.